This TCR beta chain was documented in a study of OX40 agonist ivuxolimab in advanced cancers. Blood was sampled at baseline, cycle 4 day 1, and cycle 7 day 1. Trimming removed 4 bases from V and 6 bases from J; junction bases left unmatched: 6. There are 15 residues in the CDR3. Germline V gene sequence: CDR1 SGHVS, CDR2 FNYEAQ. The assay was immunoSEQ multiplex PCR, and TCRdb's table has in-frame clones only and misses some. This sample yields approximately 13,000 clones, of which around 80% are seen a single time; less than 15% belongs to the top ten. Details on this clone: The antigen remains unidentified.

Overall study results and limits: The study observed clonal expansion of CD4+ and CD8+ blood T cells by week 6 at 0.1 to 3.0 mg/kg.

The source of this sequence is an adult with an advanced solid tumor such as melanoma, head and neck, liver or kidney cancer. The input for sequencing was CD4+ or CD8+ T cells sorted from blood, taken in a trial of the OX40 agonist ivuxolimab. This chain connects TRBV7-6 to TRBJ1-6; TRBD1 matches 7 bases. The CDR3 nucleotides read TGTGCCAGCAGCTCTCTGCCAGGGGGTAATTCACCCCTCCACTTT. Protein sequence: CASSSLPGGNSPLHF.